This T cell receptor beta chain was identified during a study of blood T cell repertoires in COVID-19. Study as a whole: COVID-19 samples collected from the United States, Italy and Spain covered acute and convalescent phases.

This CDR3 has 13 amino acids. After removal of 6 bases from V and 10 bases from J, the junction contained 6 bases not matched to a gene. Per the germline V gene, CDR1 is MDHEN and CDR2 is SYDVKM. Individuals drawn from 20 to 25 US areas were about 18 to 95 years old. Per the original methods: Amplification of reference gene primers provided the estimated nucleated cell counts. The table came from immunoSEQ multiplex PCR; TCRdb's copy has only in-frame clones and leaves some out. That table supplies the V and J calls and clone size; D and trimming were determined from the DNA. The profile shows about 350,000 clones, roughly 90% of them singletons.

Sequenced: PBMCs or T cells enriched from blood (not recorded which). The chain has TRBV28 and TRBJ1-6; 7 positions agree with TRBD1. The origin of this receptor is a woman in her twenties or thirties who had recovered from COVID-19. CDR3 region: CASSQTGESPLHF. CDR3 DNA sequence: TGTGCCAGCAGCCAAACAGGGGAGTCACCCCTCCACTTT. The full variable domain, completed using reference TRBV28 and TRBJ1-6, is DVKVTQSSRYLVKRTGEKVFLECVQDMDHENMFWYRQDPGLGLRLIYFSYDVKMKEKGDIPEGYSVSREKKERFSLILESASTNQTSMYLCASSQTGESPLHFGNGTRLTVT.